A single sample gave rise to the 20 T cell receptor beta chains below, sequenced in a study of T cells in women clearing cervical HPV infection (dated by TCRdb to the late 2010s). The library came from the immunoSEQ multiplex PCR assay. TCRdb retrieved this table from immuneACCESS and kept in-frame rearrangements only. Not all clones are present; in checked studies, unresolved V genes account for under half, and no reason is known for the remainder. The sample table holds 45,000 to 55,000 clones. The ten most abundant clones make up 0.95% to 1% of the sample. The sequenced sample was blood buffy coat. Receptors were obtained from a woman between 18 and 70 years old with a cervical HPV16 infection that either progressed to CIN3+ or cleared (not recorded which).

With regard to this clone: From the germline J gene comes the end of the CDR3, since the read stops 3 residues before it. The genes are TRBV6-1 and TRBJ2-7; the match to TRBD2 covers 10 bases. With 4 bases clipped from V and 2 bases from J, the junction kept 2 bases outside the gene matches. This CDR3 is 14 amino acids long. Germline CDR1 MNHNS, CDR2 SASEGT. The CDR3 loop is CASSASGGAYEQYF. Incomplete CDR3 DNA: TGTGCCAGCAGTGCGAGCGGGGGGGCCTACGAG.

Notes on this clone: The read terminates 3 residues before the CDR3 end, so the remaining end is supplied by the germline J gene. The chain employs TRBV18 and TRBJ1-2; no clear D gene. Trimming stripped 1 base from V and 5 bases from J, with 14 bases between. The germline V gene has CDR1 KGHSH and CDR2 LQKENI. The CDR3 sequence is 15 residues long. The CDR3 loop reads CASSPRGENEYGYTF. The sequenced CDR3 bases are TGTGCCAGCTCACCACGCGGGGAAAATGAGTATGGC.

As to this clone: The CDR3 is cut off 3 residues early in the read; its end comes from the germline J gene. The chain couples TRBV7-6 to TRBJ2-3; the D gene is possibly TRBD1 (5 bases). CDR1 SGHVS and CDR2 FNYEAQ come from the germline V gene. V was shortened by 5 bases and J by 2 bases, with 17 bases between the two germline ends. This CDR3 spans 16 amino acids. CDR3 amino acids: CASSPNMGLATDTQYF. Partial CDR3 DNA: TGTGCCAGCAGCCCAAACATGGGGCTGGCCACAGATACG.

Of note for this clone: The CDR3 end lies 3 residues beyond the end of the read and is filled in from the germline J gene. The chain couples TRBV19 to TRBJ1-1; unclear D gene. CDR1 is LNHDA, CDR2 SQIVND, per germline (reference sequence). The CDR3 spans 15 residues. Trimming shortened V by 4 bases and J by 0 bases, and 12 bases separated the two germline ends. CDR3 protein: CASSKFSEVNTEAFF. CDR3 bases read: TGTGCCAGTAGTAAATTCAGTGAAGTGAACACTGAA.

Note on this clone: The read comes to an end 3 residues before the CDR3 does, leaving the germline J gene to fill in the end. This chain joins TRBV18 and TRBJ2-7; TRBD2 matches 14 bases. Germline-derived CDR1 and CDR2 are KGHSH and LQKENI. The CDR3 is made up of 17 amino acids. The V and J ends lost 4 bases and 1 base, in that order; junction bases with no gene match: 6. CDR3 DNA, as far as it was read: TGTGCCAGCTCACGGACTAGCGGGGGGACGAAATCCTACGAG. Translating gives CASSRTSGGTKSYE. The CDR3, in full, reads CASSRTSGGTKSYEQYF.

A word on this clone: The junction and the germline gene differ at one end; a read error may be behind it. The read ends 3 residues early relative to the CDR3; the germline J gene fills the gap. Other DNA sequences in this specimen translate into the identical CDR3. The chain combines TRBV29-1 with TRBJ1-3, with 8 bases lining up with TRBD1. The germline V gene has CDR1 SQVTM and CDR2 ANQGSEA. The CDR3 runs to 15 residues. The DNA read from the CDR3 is TGCAGCGTCGAGGGACAGGCTAACTCTGGAAACACT. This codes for CSVEGQANSGNT. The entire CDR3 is CSVEGQANSGNTIYF.

The CDR3 DNA, read in part, is TGCGCCAGCAGCTTGGCCCCCCTTCGACAAAAAACTAGCACAGATACG. It is translated as CASSLAPLRQKTSTDT. The CDR3, in full, reads CASSLAPLRQKTSTDTQYF. The rearrangement links TRBV5-1 to TRBJ2-3; no clear D gene. The read gets to within 3 residues of the CDR3 end, and the germline J gene fills in the rest. Trimming left V 0 bases short and J 0 bases short, with 20 bases between. Germline V gene data show CDR1 as SGHRS and CDR2 as YFSETQ. The CDR3 loop spans 19 amino acids.

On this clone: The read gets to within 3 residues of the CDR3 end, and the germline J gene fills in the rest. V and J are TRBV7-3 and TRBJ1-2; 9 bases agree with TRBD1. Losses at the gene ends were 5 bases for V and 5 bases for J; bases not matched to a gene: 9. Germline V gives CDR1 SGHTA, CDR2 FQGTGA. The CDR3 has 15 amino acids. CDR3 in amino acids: CASSPTPGTGYGYTF. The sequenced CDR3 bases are TGTGCCAGCAGCCCTACTCCCGGGACAGGGTATGGC.

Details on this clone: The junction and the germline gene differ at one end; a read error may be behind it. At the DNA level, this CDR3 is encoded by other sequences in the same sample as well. The CDR3 here is CASSTRGASSGNTIYF. CDR3 DNA, as far as it was read: TGTGCCAGTAGTACCCGGGGAGCCTCCTCTGGAAACACA. The chain links TRBV19 to TRBJ1-3; D gene ambiguous. The read ends 3 residues early relative to the CDR3; the germline J gene fills the gap. CDR1 LNHDA and CDR2 SQIVND come from the germline V gene (reference sequence). This CDR3 region has 16 residues.

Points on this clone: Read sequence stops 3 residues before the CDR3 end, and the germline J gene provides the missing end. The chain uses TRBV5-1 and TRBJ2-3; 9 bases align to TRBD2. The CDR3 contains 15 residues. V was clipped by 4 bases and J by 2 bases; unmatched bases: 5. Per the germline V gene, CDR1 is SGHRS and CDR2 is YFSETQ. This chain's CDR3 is CASSTTSGLTDTQYF. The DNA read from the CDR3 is TGCGCCAGCAGCACGACTAGCGGACTCACAGATACG.

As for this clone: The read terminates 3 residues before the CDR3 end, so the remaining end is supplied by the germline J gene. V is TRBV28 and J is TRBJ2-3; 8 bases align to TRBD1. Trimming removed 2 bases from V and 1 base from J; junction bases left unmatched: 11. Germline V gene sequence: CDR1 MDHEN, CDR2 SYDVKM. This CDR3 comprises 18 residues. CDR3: CASSLLTGGNMGTDTQYF. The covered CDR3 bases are TGTGCCAGCAGTTTACTAACAGGGGGAAACATGGGCACAGATACG.

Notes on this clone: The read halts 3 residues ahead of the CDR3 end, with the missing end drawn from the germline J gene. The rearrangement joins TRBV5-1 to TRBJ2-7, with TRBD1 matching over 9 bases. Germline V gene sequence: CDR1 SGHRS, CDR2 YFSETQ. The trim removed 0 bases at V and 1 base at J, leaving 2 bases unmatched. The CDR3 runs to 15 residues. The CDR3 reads CASSLGGTGSYEQYF. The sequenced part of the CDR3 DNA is TGCGCCAGCAGCTTGGGGGGGACAGGGTCCTACGAG.

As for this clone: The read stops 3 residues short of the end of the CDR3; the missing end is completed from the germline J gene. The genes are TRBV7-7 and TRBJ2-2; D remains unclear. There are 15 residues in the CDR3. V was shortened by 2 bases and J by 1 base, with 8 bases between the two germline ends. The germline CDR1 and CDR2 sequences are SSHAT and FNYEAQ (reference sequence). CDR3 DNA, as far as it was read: TGTGCCAGCAGCTTAACTTCAGGGAACACCGGGGAG. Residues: CASSLTSGNTGE. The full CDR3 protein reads CASSLTSGNTGELFF. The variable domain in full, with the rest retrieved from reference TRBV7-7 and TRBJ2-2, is GAGVSQSPRYKVTKRGQDVTLRCDPISSHATLYWYQQALGQGPEFLTYFNYEAQPDKSGLPSDRFSAERPEGSISTLTIQRTEQRDSAMYRCASSLTSGNTGELFFGEGSRLTVL.

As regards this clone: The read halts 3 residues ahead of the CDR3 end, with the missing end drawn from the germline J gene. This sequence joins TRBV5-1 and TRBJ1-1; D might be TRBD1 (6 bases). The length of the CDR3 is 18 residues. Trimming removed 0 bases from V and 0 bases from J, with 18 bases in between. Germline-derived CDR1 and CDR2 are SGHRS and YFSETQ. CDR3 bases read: TGCGCCAGCAGCTTGGGGCTGGGGGCTAAGTCTCTGAACACTGAA. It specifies CASSLGLGAKSLNTE. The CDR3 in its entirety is CASSLGLGAKSLNTEAFF.

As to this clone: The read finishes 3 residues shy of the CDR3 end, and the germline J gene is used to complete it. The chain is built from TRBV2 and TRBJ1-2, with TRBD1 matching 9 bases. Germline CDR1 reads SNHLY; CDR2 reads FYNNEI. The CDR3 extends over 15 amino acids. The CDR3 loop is CASKVEDRGTDTYTF. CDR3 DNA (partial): TGTGCCAGCAAAGTCGAGGACAGGGGCACAGATACC.

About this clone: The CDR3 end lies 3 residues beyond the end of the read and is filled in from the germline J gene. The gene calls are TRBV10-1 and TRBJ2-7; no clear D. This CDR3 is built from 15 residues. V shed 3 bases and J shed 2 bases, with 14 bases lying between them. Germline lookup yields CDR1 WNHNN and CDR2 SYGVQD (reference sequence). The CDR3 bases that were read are TGCGCCAGCAGTGAAGGGCTTAGAGACCCCTACGAG. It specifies CASSEGLRDPYE. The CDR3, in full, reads CASSEGLRDPYEQYF.

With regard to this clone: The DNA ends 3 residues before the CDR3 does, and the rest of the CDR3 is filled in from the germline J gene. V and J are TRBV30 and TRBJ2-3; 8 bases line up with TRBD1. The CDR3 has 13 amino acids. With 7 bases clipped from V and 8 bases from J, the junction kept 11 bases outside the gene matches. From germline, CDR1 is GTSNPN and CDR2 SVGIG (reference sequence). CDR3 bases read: TGTGCCTCTACGGACAGGGACGCAGGTACG. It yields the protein CASTDRDAGT. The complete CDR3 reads CASTDRDAGTQYF.

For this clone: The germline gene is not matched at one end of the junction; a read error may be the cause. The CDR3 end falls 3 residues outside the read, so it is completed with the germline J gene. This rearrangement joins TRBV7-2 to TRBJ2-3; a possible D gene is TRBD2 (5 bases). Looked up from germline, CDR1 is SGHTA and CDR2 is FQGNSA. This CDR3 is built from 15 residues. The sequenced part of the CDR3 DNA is TGTGCCAGCAGCCTAGCTCTGGCGGGCAATCAGCCG. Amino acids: CASSLALAGNQP. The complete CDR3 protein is CASSLALAGNQPQYF.

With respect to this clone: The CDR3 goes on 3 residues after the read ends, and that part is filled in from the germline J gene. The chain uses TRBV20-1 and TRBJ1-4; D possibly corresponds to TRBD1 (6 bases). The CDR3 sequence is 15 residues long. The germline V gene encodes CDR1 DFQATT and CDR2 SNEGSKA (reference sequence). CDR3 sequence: CSARERTVYNSPLFF. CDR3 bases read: TGCAGTGCTAGAGAGAGGACAGTTTATAATTCACCA.

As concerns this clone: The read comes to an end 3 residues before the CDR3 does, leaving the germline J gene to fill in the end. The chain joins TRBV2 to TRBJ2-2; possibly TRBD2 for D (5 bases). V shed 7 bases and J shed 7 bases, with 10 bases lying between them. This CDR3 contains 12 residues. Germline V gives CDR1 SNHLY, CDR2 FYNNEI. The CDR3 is CASTVGVGELFF. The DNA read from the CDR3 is TGTGCCAGCACAGTCGGGGTCGGGGAG.